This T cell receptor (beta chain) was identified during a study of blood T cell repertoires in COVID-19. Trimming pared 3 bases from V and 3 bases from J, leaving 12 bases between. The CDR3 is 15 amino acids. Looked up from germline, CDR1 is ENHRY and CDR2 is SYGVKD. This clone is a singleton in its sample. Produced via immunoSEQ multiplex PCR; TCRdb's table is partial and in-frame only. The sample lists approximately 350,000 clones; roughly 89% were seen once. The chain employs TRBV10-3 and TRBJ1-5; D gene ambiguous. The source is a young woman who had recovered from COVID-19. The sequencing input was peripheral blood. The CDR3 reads CAISDRGSLNQPQHF. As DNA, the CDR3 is TGTGCCATCAGTGATCGAGGGTCCCTCAATCAGCCCCAGCATTTT.